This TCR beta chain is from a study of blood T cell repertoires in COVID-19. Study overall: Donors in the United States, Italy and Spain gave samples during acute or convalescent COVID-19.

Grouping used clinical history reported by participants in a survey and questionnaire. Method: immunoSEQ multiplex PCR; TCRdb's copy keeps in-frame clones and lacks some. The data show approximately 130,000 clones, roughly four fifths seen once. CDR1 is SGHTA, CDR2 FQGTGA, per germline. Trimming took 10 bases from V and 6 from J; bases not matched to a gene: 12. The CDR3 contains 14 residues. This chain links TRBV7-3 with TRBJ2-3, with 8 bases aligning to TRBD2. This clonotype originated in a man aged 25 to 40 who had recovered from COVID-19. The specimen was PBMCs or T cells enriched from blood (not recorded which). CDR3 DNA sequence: TGTGCCAATTGGCGGGGGGCTATTGGGGATACGCAGTATTTT. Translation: CANWRGAIGDTQYF.